This T cell receptor (beta chain) emerged from a study of blood T cell repertoires in COVID-19. Trimming stripped 0 bases from V and 6 bases from J, with 13 bases between. The CDR3 has 15 residues. Germline values: CDR1 SGHRS, CDR2 YFSETQ. Assay used: immunoSEQ multiplex PCR; TCRdb lists only in-frame clones, some missing. The data hold over 120,000 clones, with approximately 90% observed a single time. V is TRBV5-1 and J is TRBJ1-5; D unresolved. The specimen sequenced was PBMCs or T cells enriched from blood (not recorded which). This sequence originates from a man over 45 who had recovered from COVID-19. The CDR3: CASSLDSAGSQPQHF. CDR3 coding DNA: TGCGCCAGCAGCTTGGACTCCGCGGGGTCTCAGCCCCAGCATTTT.